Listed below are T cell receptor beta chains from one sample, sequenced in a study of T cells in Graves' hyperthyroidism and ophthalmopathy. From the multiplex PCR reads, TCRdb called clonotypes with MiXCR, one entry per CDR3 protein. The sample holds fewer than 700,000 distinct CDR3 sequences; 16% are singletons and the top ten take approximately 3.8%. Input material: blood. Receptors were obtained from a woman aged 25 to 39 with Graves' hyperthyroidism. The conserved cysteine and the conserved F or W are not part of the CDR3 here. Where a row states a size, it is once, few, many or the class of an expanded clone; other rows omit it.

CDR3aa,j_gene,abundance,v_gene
ASSEESGNNNEQF,TRBJ2-1,many,TRBV2
ASSPGLAGDQETQY,TRBJ2-5,many,TRBV7-2
ASSLQGGNNEQF,TRBJ2-1,few,TRBV27
SARDLFRADTQY,TRBJ2-3,many,TRBV20-1
ASRPTGARETQY,TRBJ2-5,many,TRBV28
ATSEPSNTDTQY,TRBJ2-3,many,TRBV15
ASSLVGGSTYNEQF,TRBJ2-1,many,TRBV7-3
ASEEWGSQETQY,TRBJ2-5,-,TRBV11-2
ASGAGGGAEAF,TRBJ1-1,many,TRBV2
AISLEGGTEAF,TRBJ1-1,-,TRBV10-3
ASSLSGWAF,TRBJ1-1,-,TRBV28
ASSLAGRERGTDTQY,TRBJ2-3,many,TRBV7-6
ASALGQPSPEAF,TRBJ1-1,many,TRBV12-5
ASSWVAYEQY,TRBJ2-7,many,TRBV28
ASSLAGQIQETQY,TRBJ2-5,many,TRBV7-8
ASSENPANTEAF,TRBJ1-1,many,TRBV25-1
ASSLKGQGAYNEQF,TRBJ2-1,few,TRBV9
ASKTPGTGTDTQY,TRBJ2-3,-,TRBV10-3
ASRPGLAGYEQY,TRBJ2-7,many,TRBV2
ASSLGPGPGGF,TRBJ2-1,-,TRBV5-1
ATVTSGTYNEQF,TRBJ2-1,few,TRBV16
ASSHFDQKGTDTQY,TRBJ2-3,many,TRBV3-1
SVTQGSGGRTTYEQY,TRBJ2-7,many,TRBV29-1
SSTPNTEAF,TRBJ1-1,few,TRBV20-1
SVGDRPTDTQY,TRBJ2-3,many,TRBV29-1
SARDNWTDEQY,TRBJ2-7,-,TRBV20-1
ASSIGGRASNEQF,TRBJ2-1,few,TRBV19
ASSPEGAGSAGELF,TRBJ2-2,few,TRBV11-3
AWRTGGAVTEAF,TRBJ1-1,-,TRBV30
ASTPMGTGMNTEAF,TRBJ1-1,-,TRBV19
ASTLQARQETQY,TRBJ2-5,-,TRBV5-1
ASSPSRVSSYNEQF,TRBJ2-1,-,TRBV7-3
ASRATSGRVEQY,TRBJ2-7,-,TRBV28
ASSEPLGTGGLAEAF,TRBJ1-1,-,TRBV25-1
ASSQERGLFLSYT,TRBJ1-2,-,TRBV3-1
AWIPSGRVMETQY,TRBJ2-5,few,TRBV30
ASSLIGTENYGYT,TRBJ1-2,-,TRBV5-4
ASSHPGLAVNEQF,TRBJ2-1,-,TRBV4-1
ASSLNPGTNYGYT,TRBJ1-2,-,TRBV7-3
ASSYQGRVTSPLH,TRBJ1-6,-,TRBV6-6
ASSLDTGWGTEAF,TRBJ1-1,-,TRBV5-1
ASARDPSSNEQF,TRBJ2-1,many,TRBV6-1
ASSDRWEDIQY,TRBJ2-4,-,TRBV18
ASSYERNYEQY,TRBJ2-7,-,TRBV6-5
ASSSKAASGSIYEQF,TRBJ2-1,-,TRBV7-9
ATSREAGAYEQY,TRBJ2-7,-,TRBV15
ASGTVNSNQPQH,TRBJ1-5,-,TRBV28
ASSQDGGQGMNTEAF,TRBJ1-1,-,TRBV4-2
SANSGTRTTDTQY,TRBJ2-3,many,TRBV20-1
ASSRTSGSIDTQY,TRBJ2-3,many,TRBV3-1
ASKSGAGRTPYNEQF,TRBJ2-1,-,TRBV19
ASSFQGTNTEAF,TRBJ1-1,many,TRBV27
ASSLEIGGTGETQY,TRBJ2-5,-,TRBV5-5
ASSLFPGENGELF,TRBJ2-2,few,TRBV27
ASSRSGAVHGYT,TRBJ1-2,many,TRBV28
ASHRGVNTEAF,TRBJ1-1,many,TRBV28
ASSSGTGLWNTEAF,TRBJ1-1,many,TRBV6-1
ASSLISGLANTGELF,TRBJ2-2,-,TRBV18
ASTTPAGGVLF,TRBJ1-4,many,TRBV12-3/TRBV12-4